This passage covers 23 T cell receptor beta chains from one sample sequenced in a study of shared clonotypes between healthy human individuals. Here immunoSEQ multiplex PCR was the method, and the copy in TCRdb shows in-frame clones only, minus some. The sample yields roughly 1 million clones, 75% to 85% seen once. Sequenced sample: memory CD4+ T cells from PBMCs. The subset denotes: CD45RA-negative fraction. These receptors were taken from a man aged 18 to 30 in good health. Some clones in this sample may be carry-over from other donors' samples.

The V call is TRBV7-8, the J call TRBJ2-1, with a weak D call TRBD2 (6 bases). The V end was cut by 3 bases, the J end by 0 bases, with 12 bases between. The length of the CDR3 is 16 residues. Germline values: CDR1 SGHVS, CDR2 FQNEAQ. CDR3 coding DNA: TGTGCCAGCAGCTTGTCAACCGGGAGCTCCTACAATGAGCAGTTCTTC. Its protein product is CASSLSTGSSYNEQFF.

This chain links TRBV7-9 with TRBJ2-3; D perhaps matches TRBD1 (5 bases). The CDR3 is 14 amino acids. Germline V gives CDR1 SEHNR, CDR2 FQNEAQ (reference sequence). Trimming took off 3 bases at V and 0 bases at J, with 7 bases between the two ends. The CDR3 protein is CASSFRQSTDTQYF. DNA of the CDR3: TGTGCCAGCAGCTTCAGACAGAGCACAGATACGCAGTATTTT.

J is TRBJ1-5 and V is TRBV19; D gene uncertain. Germline V gives CDR1 LNHDA, CDR2 SQIVND (reference sequence). V was shortened by 5 bases and J by 4 bases, with 12 bases between the two germline ends. The CDR3 spans 14 residues. The CDR3 DNA follows: TGTGCCAGTAGTCCTGGGTTTACAAATCAGCCCCAGCATTTT. Its translation is CASSPGFTNQPQHF. The whole variable domain, remainder taken from reference TRBV19 and TRBJ1-5, is DGGITQSPKYLFRKEGQNVTLSCEQNLNHDAMYWYRQDPGQGLRLIYYSQIVNDFQKGDIAEGYSVSREKKESFPLTVTSAQKNPTAFYLCASSPGFTNQPQHFGDGTRLSIL.

V is TRBV11-2 and J is TRBJ2-5; D may be TRBD1 (5 bases). V dropped 5 bases and J dropped 1 base, with 14 bases sitting between them. In germline, CDR1 is SGHAT, CDR2 FQNNGV. The CDR3 covers 15 residues. CDR3 sequence reads: CASSQGQLPQETQYF. CDR3 sequence (DNA): TGTGCCAGCAGCCAGGGTCAGTTACCCCAAGAGACCCAGTACTTC.

This clone was observed a handful of times. This sequence joins TRBV28 and TRBJ2-1; 10 bases map to TRBD2. V was clipped by 2 bases and J by 10 bases; unmatched bases: 14. Germline CDR1 is MDHEN and CDR2 is SYDVKM. The CDR3 extends over 17 amino acids. The CDR3 spells CASSLNWASGSLPEQFF. The DNA of the CDR3 is TGTGCCAGCAGTTTAAATTGGGCTAGCGGGAGCCTCCCGGAGCAGTTCTTC.

This clone was recorded a few times. The chain employs TRBV5-1 and TRBJ2-5; a possible D gene is TRBD1 (5 bases). The germline V gene has CDR1 SGHRS and CDR2 YFSETQ. The CDR3 loop spans 15 amino acids. Trimming removed 5 bases from V and 1 base from J, with 15 bases in between. CDR3 in DNA: TGCGCCAGCAGTTCCGGACACCTCATCCAAGAGACCCAGTACTTC. It codes for CASSSGHLIQETQYF.

The rearrangement joins TRBV5-6 to TRBJ1-1; 10 bases are a match to TRBD1. Unmatched junction bases numbered 11, after V lost 5 bases and J lost 1 base. Germline CDR1 reads SGHDT; CDR2 reads YYEEEE. This CDR3 is 17 amino acids long. CDR3 sequence reads: CASSRPTGGEGNTEAFF. As DNA, the CDR3 is TGTGCCAGCAGTCGCCCGACAGGGGGCGAAGGGAACACTGAAGCTTTCTTT. The full variable domain, in which reference TRBV5-6 and TRBJ1-1 provide the parts outside the CDR3, is DAGVTQSPTHLIKTRGQQVTLRCSPKSGHDTVSWYQQALGQGPQFIFQYYEEEERQRGNFPDRFSGHQFPNYSSELNVNALLLGDSALYLCASSRPTGGEGNTEAFFGQGTRLTVV.

V usage is TRBV11-3 and J usage is TRBJ2-7, with D unresolved. The CDR3 is made up of 13 amino acids. CDR1 is SGHNT and CDR2 is YENEEA in the germline V gene. Trimming stripped 0 bases from V and 7 bases from J, with 10 bases between. CDR3 in amino acids: CASSLDRHREQYF. The CDR3, as DNA: TGTGCCAGCAGCTTAGATCGGCATCGAGAGCAGTACTTC.

The chain carries TRBV19 and TRBJ1-1; 7 bases line up with TRBD1. CDR3 length: 14 residues. V lost 6 bases, J lost 1 base, and 5 bases stayed unmatched. Germline V gene sequence: CDR1 LNHDA, CDR2 SQIVND (reference sequence). CDR3 sequence (DNA): TGTGCCAGTAGGAAGGGACAGCCGAACACTGAAGCTTTCTTT. Amino acids: CASRKGQPNTEAFF.

The chain links TRBV14 to TRBJ2-7; possible D gene TRBD1, 5 bases. With 0 bases removed from V and 9 bases from J, the gap between germline ends came to 12 bases. The CDR3 covers 13 residues. CDR1 is SGHDN and CDR2 is FVKESK in the germline V gene. The CDR3 nucleotides read TGTGCCAGCAGCCAAGATTTGGGGCGTGGGCAGTACTTC. Translating gives CASSQDLGRGQYF.

This clone showed up just once. The chain recombines TRBV7-2 with TRBJ2-5; D is uncertain. Germline lookup yields CDR1 SGHTA and CDR2 FQGNSA. The CDR3 sequence is 13 residues long. Trimming left V 5 bases short and J 2 bases short, with 9 bases between. The CDR3 reads CASSRPAQETQYF. In DNA form, the CDR3 reads TGTGCCAGCAGCCGCCCCGCTCAAGAGACCCAGTACTTC.

The gene calls are TRBV11-3 and TRBJ2-3, with 9 bases matching TRBD2. Trimming cost V 5 bases and J 8 bases; bases outside gene matches: 23. Germline V gene lookup returns CDR1 SGHNT and CDR2 YENEEA. This CDR3 region has 19 residues. The CDR3 bases are TGTGCCAGCAGCCTCGCAAGCAGGGGACTAGCTCTTCAGTGGGTTACGCAGTATTTT. Translation gives CASSLASRGLALQWVTQYF. Filled out from reference TRBV11-3 and TRBJ2-3, the complete variable domain reads EAGVVQSPRYKIIEKKQPVAFWCNPISGHNTLYWYLQNLGQGPELLIRYENEEAVDDSQLPKDRFSAERLKGVDSTLKIQPAELGDSAVYLCASSLASRGLALQWVTQYFGPGTRLTVL.

V and J are TRBV9 and TRBJ2-1; 7 bases match TRBD1. The CDR3 loop spans 15 amino acids. V gave up 0 bases and J gave up 1 base; unmatched junction bases: 1. Germline V gene lookup returns CDR1 SGDLS and CDR2 YYNGEE. The CDR3 spells CASSVVRGSYNEQFF. Here the CDR3 DNA reads TGTGCCAGCAGCGTAGTCAGGGGGTCCTACAATGAGCAGTTCTTC.

The gene calls are TRBV29-1 and TRBJ1-1; D uncertain. This CDR3 is 11 amino acids long. Germline loops: CDR1 SQVTM, CDR2 ANQGSEA. The germline V and J ends were trimmed by 5 bases and 1 base, with 5 bases remaining between them. In DNA, the CDR3 is TGCAGCGTTTACAGGAACACTGAAGCTTTCTTT. Translated, it gives CSVYRNTEAFF.

V is TRBV11-1 and J is TRBJ1-1, with D possibly TRBD1 on 5 matching bases. Germline CDR1 and CDR2: SGHAT and FQDESV (reference sequence). Trimming took 1 base from V and 4 from J, leaving 7 bases between them. This CDR3 is 13 amino acids long. The CDR3 DNA follows: TGTGCCAGCAGCTTAGAGCAGGGCACTGAAGCTTTCTTT. It is translated as CASSLEQGTEAFF.

The chain links TRBV25-1 to TRBJ1-5; 8 nucleotides agree with TRBD1. J was trimmed by 5 bases and V by 6 bases; bases with no gene match: 6. This CDR3 has 14 residues. Germline lookup yields CDR1 MGHDK and CDR2 SYGVNS. CDR3 bases: TGTGCCAGCAGCCCCTCAGGGGGCCATCAGCCCCAGCATTTT. Protein product: CASSPSGGHQPQHF.

This sequence joins TRBV18 and TRBJ2-7; D is perhaps TRBD1 or TRBD2 (5 bases each). Trimming took 7 bases from V and 0 from J, leaving 13 bases between them. The CDR3 loop spans 14 amino acids. Germline lookup yields CDR1 KGHSH and CDR2 LQKENI. The CDR3 region is CASFGTADSYEQYF. The CDR3 region has the DNA TGTGCCAGCTTCGGGACCGCCGACTCCTACGAGCAGTACTTC.

The chain links TRBV27 to TRBJ1-1; 10 bases line up with TRBD1. The germline gives CDR1 MNHEY, CDR2 SMNVEV (reference sequence). The CDR3 length is 18 residues. The junction had 16 bases not matched to a gene; V was cut back by 5 bases and J by 4 bases. Written as DNA, the CDR3 is TGTGCCAGCAGTCTCCGACAGGGGGCGATGTTTAGAAGCACTGAAGCTTTCTTT. It translates to CASSLRQGAMFRSTEAFF.

The chain joins TRBV2 to TRBJ2-7, with TRBD2 as a possible D gene (6 bases). The V gene's germline CDR1 is SNHLY and CDR2 FYNNEI. This CDR3 has 14 residues. V was shortened by 7 bases and J by 2 bases, with 15 bases between the two germline ends. The CDR3 nucleotides are TGTGCCAGCACTACTAGCCCTGTAGCCTACGAGCAGTACTTC. This encodes CASTTSPVAYEQYF.

This chain links TRBV29-1 with TRBJ2-3; 7 nucleotides line up with TRBD2. Germline V gives CDR1 SQVTM, CDR2 ANQGSEA. V trimming: 4 bases; J trimming: 4 bases; junction bases outside the gene matches: 11. CDR3 length: 15 residues. The DNA of the CDR3 is TGCAGCGTTGGCCTTGGTGGGAGGGCCTCAGATACGCAGTATTTT. Encoded protein: CSVGLGGRASDTQYF.

V usage is TRBV7-9 and J usage is TRBJ2-5, with TRBD2 matching 8 bases. V shed 5 bases and J 4 bases; nucleotides not matched to a gene: 3. The CDR3 consists of 13 residues. Germline values: CDR1 SEHNR, CDR2 FQNEAQ (reference sequence). CDR3: CASSRGLGETQYF. The CDR3 nucleotides are TGTGCCAGCAGCAGGGGACTAGGAGAGACCCAGTACTTC. The variable domain in full, completed from reference TRBV7-9 and TRBJ2-5, reads DTGVSQNPRHKITKRGQNVTFRCDPISEHNRLYWYRQTLGQGPEFLTYFQNEAQLEKSRLLSDRFSAERPKGSFSTLEIQRTEQGDSAMYLCASSRGLGETQYFGPGTRLLVL.

The chain joins TRBV28 to TRBJ2-7; D tentatively fits TRBD1 or TRBD2 (7 bases each). This CDR3 contains 16 residues. The V gene lost 5 bases and the J gene lost 1 base, with 18 bases spanning the gap. Germline values: CDR1 MDHEN, CDR2 SYDVKM. The CDR3 here is CASSPPGGGPSYEQYF. Written as DNA, the CDR3 is TGTGCCAGCAGTCCCCCAGGGGGAGGGCCGTCCTACGAGCAGTACTTC.

Here the CDR3 reads CASKTNPRQTTNEKLFF. The CDR3 nucleotides read TGTGCCAGTAAAACCAACCCTCGACAGACAACTAATGAAAAACTGTTTTTT. The chain links TRBV19 to TRBJ1-4, with a weak D call TRBD1 (5 bases). The CDR3 covers 17 residues. V was cut by 7 bases and J by 0 bases, with 18 bases left in between. Looked up from germline, CDR1 is LNHDA and CDR2 is SQIVND (reference sequence).